This TCR beta chain was observed in a study of blood T cells in healthy people across ages. This clonotype appeared many times. Donors gave around 10 milliliters of peripheral blood apiece. Next came a second PCR, run for about 7 to 12 cycles, which used a sample-barcoded 5' primer along with a J-beta primer mix. Researchers report that a template-switch adaptor with 12 random nucleotides tagged each cDNA molecule. TCRdb fed the 5' RACE reads into MiXCR, producing one record per CDR3 protein. The table records 920,000 or so distinct CDR3 sequences, 35% to 50% of them present only once. This CDR3 has 14 amino acids. The ends were cut back, 4 bases at V and 0 bases at J, with 10 bases in the middle.

The chain uses TRBV12-3 or TRBV12-4 and TRBJ2-7; maybe TRBD1 (5 bases). This receptor was identified in a woman aged 55-70 years in good health. The specimen sequenced was blood. The CDR3 nucleotides are TGTGCCAGCAGTTGGGGCAGGAACTCCTACGAGCAGTACTTC. Translated, it gives CASSWGRNSYEQYF.